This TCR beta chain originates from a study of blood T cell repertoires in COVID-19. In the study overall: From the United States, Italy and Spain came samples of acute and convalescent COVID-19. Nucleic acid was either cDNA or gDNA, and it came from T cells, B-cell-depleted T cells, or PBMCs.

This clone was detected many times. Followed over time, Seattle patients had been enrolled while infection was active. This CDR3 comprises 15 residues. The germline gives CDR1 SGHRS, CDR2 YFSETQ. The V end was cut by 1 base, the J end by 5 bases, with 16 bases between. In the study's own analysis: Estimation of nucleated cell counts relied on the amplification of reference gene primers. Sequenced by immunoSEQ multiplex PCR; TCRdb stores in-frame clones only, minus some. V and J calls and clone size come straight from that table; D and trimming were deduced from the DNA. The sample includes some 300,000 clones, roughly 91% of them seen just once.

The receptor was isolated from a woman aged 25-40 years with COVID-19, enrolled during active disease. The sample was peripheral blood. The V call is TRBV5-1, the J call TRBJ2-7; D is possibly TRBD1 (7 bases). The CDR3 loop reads CASSLWGDSGDEQYF. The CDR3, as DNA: TGCGCCAGCAGCTTGTGGGGGGACAGCGGCGACGAGCAGTACTTC.